The 2 T cell receptor beta chains presented below share a single source sample, sequenced in a study of T-cell memory formation after mild COVID-19. TCRdb passed the 5' RACE reads through MiXCR, listing each CDR3 protein once. In the table there are about 260,000 distinct CDR3 sequences, 15% to 20% of which are singletons. Sample: PBMCs or a T cell subset sorted from them (not recorded which). Receptors originate from a man between 18 and 35 years old who had mild COVID-19 (a few samples of this study predate the infection). Cell type and time point are not known.

This clonotype was counted only a few times. This chain joins TRBV7-3 and TRBJ2-1; no definite D call. Germline assignment: CDR1 SGHTA and CDR2 FQGTGA. V lost 1 base, J lost 7 bases, and 11 bases lay in between. The CDR3 totals 14 residues. CDR3 coding DNA: TGTGCCAGCAGCTTAAAGTCTAGTTTAAATGAGCAGTTCTTC. Translated, it gives CASSLKSSLNEQFF.

Only a few counts were recorded for this clonotype. The rearrangement links TRBV28 to TRBJ1-5, with D perhaps matching TRBD1 (5 bases). Per the germline V gene, CDR1 is MDHEN and CDR2 is SYDVKM. The CDR3 runs 13 residues. Trimming left V 6 bases short and J 6 bases short, with 12 bases between. The CDR3 is CASSWGSPQPQHF. The CDR3, as DNA: TGTGCCAGCAGCTGGGGGAGCCCTCAGCCCCAGCATTTT.